These 23 T cell receptor beta chains share one sample of origin, sequenced in a study of regulatory T cells in long-lasting Graves disease. The time point is: persistent/refractory GD, antithyroid drugs over 5 years with positive TRAb. Extracted RNA from PBMCs served as the source of the TCR library. Arm-PCR of CDR3 regions with iRepertoire HTBI primers generated TCR beta libraries. From the multiplex PCR reads, TCRdb called clonotypes with MiXCR, one entry per CDR3 protein. Counted here are about 470,000 distinct CDR3 sequences, around 20% occurring once; the ten biggest clones make up 6.5% to 10%. Sequenced material: peripheral blood mononuclear cells (PBMCs), taken when the disease was refractory, from a patient treated with antithyroid drugs. Every receptor here comes from a female donor with Graves disease.

As regards this clonotype: A much larger clone differs from this one at a single base, so this may be a read error. This rearrangement joins TRBV6-2 or TRBV6-3 to TRBJ1-1, with D unresolved. Germline V lookup: CDR1 MNHEY, CDR2 SVGEGT. CDR3 length: 15 amino acids. The CDR3 DNA reads TGTGCCGGCAGTTATGCTGGTTTTCCGAACACTGAAGCTTTCTTT. This gives the protein CAGSYAGFPNTEAFF.

This clonotype has at least ten counts. The chain recombines TRBV3-1 with TRBJ1-6; 12 bases match TRBD1. CDR1 is LGHDT, CDR2 YNNKEL, per germline (reference sequence). This CDR3 has 17 amino acids. Losses at the gene ends were 4 bases for V and 6 bases for J; bases not matched to a gene: 7. This chain's CDR3 is CASSRIPGQGANSPLHF. The CDR3 nucleotides are TGTGCCAGCAGCCGGATTCCGGGACAGGGGGCTAATTCACCCCTCCACTTT. Combining the CDR3 with reference TRBV3-1 and TRBJ1-6 gives the whole variable domain DTAVSQTPKYLVTQMGNDKSIKCEQNLGHDTMYWYKQDSKKFLKIMFSYNNKELIINETVPNRFSPKSPDKAHLNLHINSLELGDSAVYFCASSRIPGQGANSPLHFGNGTRLTVT.

This clonotype was seen many times. The chain joins TRBV28 to TRBJ2-7, with unresolved D. This CDR3 has 15 amino acids. Germline V gene lookup returns CDR1 MDHEN and CDR2 SYDVKM. V lost 2 bases and J lost 0, with 11 bases in between. This CDR3 is CASSLEAEPSYEQYF. CDR3 DNA: TGTGCCAGCAGTTTAGAGGCAGAACCCTCCTACGAGCAGTACTTC.

This clonotype was seen ten or more times. The gene calls are TRBV20-1 and TRBJ2-2; 10 bases are shared with TRBD1. The CDR3 contains 14 residues. After removal of 8 bases from V and 4 bases from J, the junction contained 7 bases not matched to a gene. CDR1 and CDR2 (germline): DFQATT, SNEGSKA (reference sequence). Here the CDR3 DNA reads TGCAGTTCCCGACAGGGGGCTACCACCGGGGAGCTGTTTTTT. Protein product: CSSRQGATTGELFF.

In the case of this clonotype: This may arise from a read error, as a much more abundant clone is one base away. The chain is built from TRBV7-2 and TRBJ2-7, with D perhaps TRBD1 (5 bases). The ends were cut back, 3 bases at V and 5 bases at J, with 14 bases in the middle. From germline, CDR1 is SGHTA and CDR2 FQGNSA. CDR3 length equals 14 residues. CDR3: CASSFEQGTHEQYF. As DNA, the CDR3 is TGTGCCAGCAGCTTTGAGCAGGGTACCCACGAGCAGTACTTC.

This clonotype was counted many times. The CDR3 loop reads CASRLDGYQPQHF. The CDR3 coding sequence is TGTGCCAGCAGACTTGATGGCTATCAGCCCCAGCATTTT. V gene TRBV27 combines with J gene TRBJ1-5; D call uncertain. Germline V gene lookup returns CDR1 MNHEY and CDR2 SMNVEV (reference sequence). CDR3 length: 13 residues. Deletions cut 6 bases from V and 5 bases from J, with 11 bases between.

This clonotype has only a few counts. V usage is TRBV12-3 or TRBV12-4 and J usage is TRBJ1-2; weak D call: TRBD1 (5 bases). V gave up 2 bases and J gave up 7 bases, with 14 bases separating them. This CDR3 has 14 amino acids. DNA for the CDR3: TGTGCCAGCAGTTTACTCGGGGGTGGGGGTGGCTACACCTTC. Its translation is CASSLLGGGGGYTF.

This clonotype appeared many times. The chain combines TRBV28 with TRBJ1-4; TRBD1 matches 9 bases. This CDR3 contains 15 residues. Germline V gene sequence: CDR1 MDHEN, CDR2 SYDVKM. Trimming removed 4 bases from V and 8 bases from J; junction bases left unmatched: 8. This chain's CDR3 is CASSSPGQGGEKLFF. CDR3 coding DNA: TGTGCCAGCAGTTCCCCGGGACAGGGAGGAGAAAAACTGTTTTTT. Combining the CDR3 with reference TRBV28 and TRBJ1-4 gives the whole variable domain DVKVTQSSRYLVKRTGEKVFLECVQDMDHENMFWYRQDPGLGLRLIYFSYDVKMKEKGDIPEGYSVSREKKERFSLILESASTNQTSMYLCASSSPGQGGEKLFFGSGTQLSVL.

This clonotype occurred many times. The gene calls are TRBV28 and TRBJ2-7, with a tentative D call TRBD2 (5 bases). V gave up 3 bases and J gave up 0 bases, with 12 bases separating them. The CDR3 spans 15 residues. CDR1 and CDR2 from the germline V gene are MDHEN and SYDVKM. CDR3 in amino acids: CASSFFRRSSYEQYF. DNA for the CDR3: TGTGCCAGCAGTTTCTTCCGGAGGAGCTCCTACGAGCAGTACTTC.

This clonotype has a count of ten or more. This chain joins TRBV3-1 and TRBJ1-1; possibly TRBD1 for D (5 bases). CDR1 is LGHDT and CDR2 is YNNKEL in the germline V gene (reference sequence). V was cut by 3 bases and J by 11 bases, with 13 bases left in between. The CDR3 consists of 12 residues. The CDR3 loop reads CASSHPLTAAFF. The CDR3 coding sequence is TGTGCCAGCAGCCATCCTCTGACAGCGGCTTTCTTT.

This clonotype was seen repeatedly, ten times or more. The chain is built from TRBV28 and TRBJ2-7; D gene unclear. The CDR3 covers 15 residues. V lost 7 bases to trimming and J lost 0 bases, with 16 bases between them. Germline CDR1 reads MDHEN; CDR2 reads SYDVKM. DNA for the CDR3: TGTGCCAGCACCCCTGCCGTATTCTACTCCTACGAGCAGTACTTC. This encodes CASTPAVFYSYEQYF.

The chain combines TRBV5-6 with TRBJ2-2, with no clear D. Trimming removed 7 bases from V and 2 bases from J, with 9 bases in between. In germline, CDR1 is SGHDT, CDR2 YYEEEE. This CDR3 contains 13 residues. The CDR3 nucleotides are TGTGCCAGCGGAGCCGCCAACACCGGGGAGCTGTTTTTT. Protein sequence: CASGAANTGELFF.

This chain links TRBV9 with TRBJ2-7; D may be TRBD2 (6 bases). V was shortened by 4 bases and J by 2 bases, with 16 bases between the two germline ends. The CDR3 length is 15 residues. CDR1 SGDLS and CDR2 YYNGEE come from the germline V gene. In DNA form, the CDR3 reads TGTGCCAGCAGCCAAGGCGGCGGGACCACCTACGAGCAGTACTTC. Translation gives CASSQGGGTTYEQYF.

In its sample, this clonotype was seen many times. The chain recombines TRBV12-3 or TRBV12-4 with TRBJ1-1; 8 bases agree with TRBD1. This CDR3 is 15 amino acids long. J lost 4 bases, V lost 5 bases, and 9 bases had no gene match. The CDR3 DNA follows: TGTGCCAGCAGTGTCGACTGGACAGGGACCACTGAAGCTTTCTTT. Its translation: CASSVDWTGTTEAFF.

This clonotype has a count of ten or more. J is TRBJ2-7 and V is TRBV28; TRBD2 might be the D (6 bases). CDR1 and CDR2 (germline): MDHEN, SYDVKM. The CDR3 loop spans 15 amino acids. Trimming pared 3 bases from V and 4 bases from J, leaving 16 bases between. CDR3 in DNA: TGTGCCAGCAGTTTTGGCGGGGCGAAGCCTTACGAGCAGTACTTC. It encodes CASSFGGAKPYEQYF.

This clonotype was picked up many times. The chain recombines TRBV6-2 or TRBV6-3 with TRBJ1-1; perhaps TRBD1 as D (5 bases). V lost 2 bases to trimming and J lost 3 bases, with 13 bases between them. The CDR3 totals 15 residues. Germline CDR1 and CDR2: MNHEY and SVGEGT. The CDR3 DNA reads as TGTGCCAGCAGTTACCACAGGCCGGGCTACACTGAAGCTTTCTTT. It is translated as CASSYHRPGYTEAFF.

The V and J genes are TRBV14 and TRBJ2-1; TRBD2 aligns across 14 bases. This CDR3 is built from 15 residues. The V gene's germline CDR1 is SGHDN and CDR2 FVKESK. V trimming: 4 bases; J trimming: 8 bases; junction bases outside the gene matches: 4. CDR3 in amino acids: CASSRGLAGGYEQFF. CDR3 nucleotide sequence: TGTGCCAGCAGCCGCGGACTAGCGGGAGGATATGAGCAGTTCTTC. The full variable domain, its missing parts supplied by reference TRBV14 and TRBJ2-1, is EAGVTQFPSHSVIEKGQTVTLRCDPISGHDNLYWYRRVMGKEIKFLLHFVKESKQDESGMPNNRFLAERTGGTYSTLKVQPAELEDSGVYFCASSRGLAGGYEQFFGPGTRLTVL.

This clonotype was detected only a few times. The rearrangement joins TRBV6-2 or TRBV6-3 to TRBJ2-2; 7 nucleotides agree with TRBD2. V shed 1 base, J shed 2 bases, and the junction held 4 bases outside the gene matches. Germline V gene lookup returns CDR1 MNHEY and CDR2 SVGEGT. The CDR3 contains 16 residues. CDR3 sequence: CASSYYLADNTGELFF. CDR3 bases: TGTGCCAGCAGTTACTACCTAGCGGACAACACCGGGGAGCTGTTTTTT.

This clonotype was detected ten times or more. The chain's CDR3 is CASSAQGRDTEAFF. The DNA for the CDR3 is TGTGCCAGCAGTGCACAGGGGCGGGACACTGAAGCTTTCTTT. This chain links TRBV6-1 with TRBJ1-1; TRBD1 matches 7 bases. Germline CDR1 is MNHNS and CDR2 is SASEGT. CDR3 length equals 14 residues. The V and J ends lost 4 bases and 3 bases, in that order; junction bases with no gene match: 5.

The table lists this clonotype with a few counts. This probably arose from a read error, given a far larger clone one base away. The CDR3 spells CASEGGEAAYEQYF. CDR3 bases: TGTGCCAGCGAGGGGGGGGAGGCCGCCTACGAGCAGTACTTC. The rearrangement joins TRBV5-6 to TRBJ2-7; a possible D gene is TRBD2 (7 bases). Germline loops: CDR1 SGHDT, CDR2 YYEEEE. The CDR3 loop spans 14 amino acids. V was trimmed by 7 bases and J by 2 bases, leaving 16 bases between them. The whole variable domain, filled in from reference TRBV5-6 and TRBJ2-7, reads DAGVTQSPTHLIKTRGQQVTLRCSPKSGHDTVSWYQQALGQGPQFIFQYYEEEERQRGNFPDRFSGHQFPNYSSELNVNALLLGDSALYLCASEGGEAAYEQYFGPGTRLTVT.

This clonotype came up a few times. The rearrangement links TRBV10-3 to TRBJ2-2; 9 bases align to TRBD1. The CDR3 covers 15 residues. V dropped 5 bases and J dropped 4; count of bases not matched to a gene: 5. Germline values: CDR1 ENHRY, CDR2 SYGVKD. CDR3 nucleotide sequence: TGTGCCATCAGTAAACCGGGACAGGGCACCGGGGAGCTGTTTTTT. Its translation is CAISKPGQGTGELFF.

This chain uses TRBV18 with TRBJ1-1, with TRBD1 matching over 7 bases. The CDR3 length is 12 residues. Germline CDR1 and CDR2: KGHSH and LQKENI. The V gene end was trimmed by 4 bases and the J gene end by 11 bases; junction bases not matched to a gene: 7. The CDR3, as DNA: TGTGCCAGCTCACGAGACAGGGTGGAGGCTTTCTTT. Protein: CASSRDRVEAFF.

V and J are TRBV6-2 or TRBV6-3 and TRBJ2-2; D is unresolved. The CDR3 totals 14 residues. Between the trimmed V and J ends, which lost 2 bases and 3 bases, there was a span of 7 bases. The germline CDR1 and CDR2 sequences are MNHEY and SVGEGT. The CDR3 DNA reads as TGTGCCAGCAGTTACCTGGCGCACACCGGGGAGCTGTTTTTT. Its protein product is CASSYLAHTGELFF.